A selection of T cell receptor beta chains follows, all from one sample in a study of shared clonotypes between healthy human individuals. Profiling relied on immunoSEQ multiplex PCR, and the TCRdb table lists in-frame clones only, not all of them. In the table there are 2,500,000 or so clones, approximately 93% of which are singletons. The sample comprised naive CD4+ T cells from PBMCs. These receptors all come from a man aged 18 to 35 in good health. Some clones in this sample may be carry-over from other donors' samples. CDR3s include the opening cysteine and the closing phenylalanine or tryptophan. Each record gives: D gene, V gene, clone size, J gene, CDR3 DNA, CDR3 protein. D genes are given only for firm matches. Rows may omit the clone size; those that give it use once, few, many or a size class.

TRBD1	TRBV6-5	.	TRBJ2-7	TGTGCCAGCAGTTACTACGGGACAGCGTATGAGCAGTACTTC	CASSYYGTAYEQYF
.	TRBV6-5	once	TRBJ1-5	TGTGCCAGCAGGTCCCCCGGGCAGCCCCAGCATTTT	CASRSPGQPQHF
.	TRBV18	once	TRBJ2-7	TGTGCCAGCTCACCACCGGGCAGGGGCAAGCAGTACTTC	CASSPPGRGKQYF
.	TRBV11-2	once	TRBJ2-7	TGTGCCAGCAGCTTATTCGCGGGTACCAACGAGCAGTACTTC	CASSLFAGTNEQYF
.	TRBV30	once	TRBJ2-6	TGTGCCTGGAGCCGGGCGGGGAGCTCTGGGGCCAACGTCCTGACTTTC	CAWSRAGSSGANVLTF
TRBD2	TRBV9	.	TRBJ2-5	TGTGCCAGCAGCGTAGGGGAGGGCCAGGAGACCCAGTACTTC	CASSVGEGQETQYF
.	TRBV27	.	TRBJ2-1	TGTGCCAGCAGTTTAGTATGGCGGACCTCCTACAATGAGCAGTTCTTC	CASSLVWRTSYNEQFF
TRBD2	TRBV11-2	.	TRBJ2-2	TGTGCCAGCAGCCGACTAGCGGCAACCACCGGGGAGCTGTTTTTT	CASSRLAATTGELFF
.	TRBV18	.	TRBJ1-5	TGTGCCAGCTCCCCCGCTGGGACCGACGTCAGGGGCAATCAGCCCCAGCATTTT	CASSPAGTDVRGNQPQHF
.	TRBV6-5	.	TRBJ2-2	TGTGCCAGCAGTTACTCGGTGGGAGCCGGGGAGCTGTTTTTT	CASSYSVGAGELFF
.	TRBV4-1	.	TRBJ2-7	TGCGCCAGCAGCCAAGAATCAGCCAGGGTCAAGTACTTC	CASSQESARVKYF
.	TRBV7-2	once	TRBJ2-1	TGTGCCAGCAGCTTAGGTGGGACCCTGAACAATGAGCAGTTCTTC	CASSLGGTLNNEQFF
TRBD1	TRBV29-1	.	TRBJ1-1	TGCAGCGTGCACGGGGGACAGGGCTTTGATGGAGCTTTCTTT	CSVHGGQGFDGAFF
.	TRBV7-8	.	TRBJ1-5	TGTGCCAGCAGCCCCCCACGGTGGGTTAGCAATCAGCCCCAGCATTTT	CASSPPRWVSNQPQHF
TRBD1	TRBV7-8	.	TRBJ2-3	TGTGCCAGCAGCTCTGGGACAGGGCGTGCAACAGATACGCAGTATTTT	CASSSGTGRATDTQYF
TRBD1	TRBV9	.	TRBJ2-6	TGTGCCAGCAGCAACAGGGGCCGCTCTGGGGCCAACGTCCTGACTTTC	CASSNRGRSGANVLTF
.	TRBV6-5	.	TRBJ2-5	TGTGCCAGCAGTCCCTTAGGGGGGGCGGGGGAGACCCAGTACTTC	CASSPLGGAGETQYF
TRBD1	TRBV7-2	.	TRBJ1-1	TGTGCCAGCAGCCCGGACAGGGGGAGGACTGAAGCTTTCTTT	CASSPDRGRTEAFF
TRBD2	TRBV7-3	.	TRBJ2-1	TGTGCCAGCAGCCCGAGTAGCGGGAGCCTCAATGAGCAGTTCTTC	CASSPSSGSLNEQFF
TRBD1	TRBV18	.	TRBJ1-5	TGTGCCAGCTCACCCTCCAACAGGGGTGGTCAGCCCCAGCATTTT	CASSPSNRGGQPQHF
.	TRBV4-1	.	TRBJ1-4	TGCGCCAGCAGCCAAGCAATCGGGTCGAATGAAAAACTGTTTTTT	CASSQAIGSNEKLFF
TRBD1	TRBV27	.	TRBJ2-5	TGTGCCAGCAGTTTTGGACAGGGGACACAAGAGACCCAGTACTTC	CASSFGQGTQETQYF
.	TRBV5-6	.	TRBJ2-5	TGTGCCAGCAGCCGGAGGTCGTCGCGGGAGACCCAGTACTTC	CASSRRSSRETQYF
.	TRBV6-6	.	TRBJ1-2	TGTGCCTCACTGGGGCTGAGGGACTATGGCTACACCTTC	CASLGLRDYGYTF
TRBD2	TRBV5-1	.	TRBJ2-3	TGCGCCAGCAGCTCGCTTCCCCTCGGACTAGCGGGAGGGGTCTCTCCAGATACGCAGTATTTT	CASSSLPLGLAGGVSPDTQYF
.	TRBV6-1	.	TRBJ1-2	TGTGCCAGCAGTGTCAACGTCGACTATGGCTACACCTTC	CASSVNVDYGYTF
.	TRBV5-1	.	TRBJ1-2	TGCGCCAGCAGCCCAGGACAAGGGGCGGCCTATGGCTACACCTTC	CASSPGQGAAYGYTF
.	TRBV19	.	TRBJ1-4	TGTGCCAGTAGCCGGGGTGCAACTAATGAAAAACTGTTTTTT	CASSRGATNEKLFF
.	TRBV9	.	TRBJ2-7	TGTGCCAGCTCAGGGGGGCAGGGGTCCTACGAGCAGTACTTC	CASSGGQGSYEQYF
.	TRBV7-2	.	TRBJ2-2	TGTGCCAGCAGCCAGTCGTCGGTGGGGGCCGGGGAGCTGTTTTTT	CASSQSSVGAGELFF
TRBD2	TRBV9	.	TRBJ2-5	TGTGCCAGCAGCGTAGGACTAGCCCTAGAGACCCAGTACTTC	CASSVGLALETQYF
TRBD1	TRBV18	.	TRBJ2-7	TGTGCCAGCTCACCACCTATTGGACAGGGCTACGAGCAGTACTTC	CASSPPIGQGYEQYF